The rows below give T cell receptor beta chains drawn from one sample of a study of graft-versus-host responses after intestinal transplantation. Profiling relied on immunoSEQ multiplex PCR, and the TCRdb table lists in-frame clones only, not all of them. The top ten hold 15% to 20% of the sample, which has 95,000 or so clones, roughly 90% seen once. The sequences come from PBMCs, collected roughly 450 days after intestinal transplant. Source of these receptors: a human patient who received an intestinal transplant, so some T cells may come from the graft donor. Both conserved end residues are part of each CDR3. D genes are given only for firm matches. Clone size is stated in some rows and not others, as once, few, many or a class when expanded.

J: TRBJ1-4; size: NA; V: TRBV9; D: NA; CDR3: CASSGGRPAEKLFF; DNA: TGTGCCAGCAGCGGGGGGCGGCCGGCGGAAAAACTGTTTTTT
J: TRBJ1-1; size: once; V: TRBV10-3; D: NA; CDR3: CAITVGGMNTEAFF; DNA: TGTGCCATCACCGTCGGGGGCATGAACACTGAAGCTTTCTTT
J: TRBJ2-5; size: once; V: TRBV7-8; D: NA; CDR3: CASSLGSAGQETQYF; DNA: TGTGCCAGCAGCTTAGGTTCGGCGGGACAAGAGACCCAGTACTTC
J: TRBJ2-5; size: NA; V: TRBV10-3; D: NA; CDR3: CAISQGWRLETQYF; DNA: TGTGCCATCAGCCAGGGATGGAGGTTGGAGACCCAGTACTTC
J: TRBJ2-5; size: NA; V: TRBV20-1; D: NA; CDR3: CSARAGPTQYF; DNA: TGCAGTGCTAGAGCAGGTCCGACCCAGTACTTC
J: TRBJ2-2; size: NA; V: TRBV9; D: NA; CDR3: CASSALIGGTGELFF; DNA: TGTGCCAGCAGCGCCTTGATCGGGGGCACCGGGGAGCTGTTTTTT
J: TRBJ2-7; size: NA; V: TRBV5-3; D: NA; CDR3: CARSYRVVRNEQYF; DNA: TGTGCCAGAAGCTACCGGGTTGTCCGCAACGAGCAGTACTTC
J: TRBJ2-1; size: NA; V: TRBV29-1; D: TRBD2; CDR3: CSVDIAGLQNEQFF; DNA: TGCAGCGTCGACATAGCGGGCCTACAAAATGAGCAGTTCTTC
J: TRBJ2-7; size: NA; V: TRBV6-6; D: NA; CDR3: CASISGVGYEQYF; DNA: TGTGCCAGCATTTCAGGGGTCGGCTACGAGCAGTACTTC
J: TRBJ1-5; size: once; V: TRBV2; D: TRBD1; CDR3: CASSGPGGSVQPQHF; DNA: TGTGCCAGCAGTGGCCCAGGGGGCTCGGTTCAGCCCCAGCATTTT
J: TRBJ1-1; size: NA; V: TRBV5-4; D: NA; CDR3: CASSYDPGLEAFF; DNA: TGTGCCAGCAGCTATGATCCGGGGCTTGAAGCTTTCTTT
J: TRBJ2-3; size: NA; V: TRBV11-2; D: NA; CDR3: CASSHDRLRDTQYF; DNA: TGTGCCAGCAGCCACGACAGGTTGCGAGATACGCAGTATTTT
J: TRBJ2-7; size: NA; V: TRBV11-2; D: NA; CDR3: CASTEGQPSYEQYF; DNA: TGTGCCAGCACTGAGGGACAACCATCCTACGAGCAGTACTTC
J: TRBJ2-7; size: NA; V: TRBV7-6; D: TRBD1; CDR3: CASSLGAPQGAGYEQYF; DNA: TGTGCCAGCAGCTTAGGCGCCCCACAGGGGGCGGGGTACGAGCAGTACTTC
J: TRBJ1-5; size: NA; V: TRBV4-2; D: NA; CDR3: CASSQQGNQPQHF; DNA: TGTGCCAGCAGCCAACAGGGCAATCAGCCCCAGCATTTT
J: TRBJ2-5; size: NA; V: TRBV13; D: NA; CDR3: CASSSNGAQYF; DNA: TGTGCCAGCAGCTCCAATGGGGCCCAGTACTTC
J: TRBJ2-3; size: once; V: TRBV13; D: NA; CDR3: CASSGTSVRDTQYF; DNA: TGTGCCAGCAGCGGAACTAGTGTAAGAGATACGCAGTATTTT
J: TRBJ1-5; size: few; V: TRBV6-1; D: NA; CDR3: CASRGTNDQPQHF; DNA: TGTGCCAGCAGAGGGACAAATGATCAGCCCCAGCATTTT
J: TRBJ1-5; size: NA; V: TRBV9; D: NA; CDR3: CASSVEGGSNQPQHF; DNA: TGTGCCAGCAGCGTAGAGGGGGGGAGCAATCAGCCCCAGCATTTT
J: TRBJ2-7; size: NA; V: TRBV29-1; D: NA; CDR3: CSVEDHKQPYEQYF; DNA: TGCAGCGTTGAAGATCATAAACAGCCCTACGAGCAGTACTTC
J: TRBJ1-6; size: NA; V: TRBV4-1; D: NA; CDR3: CASSQVGLGAPLHF; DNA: TGCGCCAGCAGCCAAGTGGGCCTAGGGGCACCCCTCCACTTT
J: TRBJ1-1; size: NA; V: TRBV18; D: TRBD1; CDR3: CASSDGQGNTEAFF; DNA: TGTGCCAGCTCCGATGGACAGGGGAACACTGAAGCTTTCTTT
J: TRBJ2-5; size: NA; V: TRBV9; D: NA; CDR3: CASSVDLGETQYF; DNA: TGTGCCAGCAGCGTAGATTTGGGCGAGACCCAGTACTTC
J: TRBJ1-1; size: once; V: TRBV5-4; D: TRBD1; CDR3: CASSLTGLNTEAFF; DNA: TGTGCCAGCAGCCTGACAGGGTTGAACACTGAAGCTTTCTTT
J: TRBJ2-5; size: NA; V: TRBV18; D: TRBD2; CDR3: CASSPPPGGWGETQYF; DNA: TGTGCCAGCTCACCTCCCCCGGGAGGATGGGGAGAGACCCAGTACTTC